The 3 T cell receptor beta chains presented below share a single source sample, sequenced in a study of T-cell reconstitution after alpha-beta-depleted transplantation in children. The authors prepared the TCRbeta library with unique molecular identifiers. In TCRdb, the PCR reads were re-called with MiXCR into one record per CDR3 protein. The sample carries roughly 500,000 distinct CDR3 sequences, around an eighth recorded once. Sequencing was performed on PBMCs from the stem cell graft donor, taken from the stem cell graft. The origin of the receptors is a human donor who donated a stem cell graft to a child with combined immunodeficiency.

This chain joins TRBV18 and TRBJ2-1, with D perhaps matching TRBD1 or TRBD2 (5 bases each). This CDR3 has 16 residues. V lost 3 bases and J lost 9, with 21 bases in between. Germline V gene lookup returns CDR1 KGHSH and CDR2 LQKENI. The CDR3 here is CASSPREGSVYSEQFF. The CDR3 region has the DNA TGTGCCAGCTCACCTCGAGAGGGGTCGGTTTATAGTGAGCAGTTCTTC. The full variable domain, in which reference TRBV18 and TRBJ2-1 provide the parts outside the CDR3, is NAGVMQNPRHLVRRRGQEARLRCSPMKGHSHVYWYRQLPEEGLKFMVYLQKENIIDESGMPKERFSAEFPKEGPSILRIQQVVRGDSAAYFCASSPREGSVYSEQFFGPGTRLTVL.

This chain joins TRBV4-3 and TRBJ2-7, with TRBD2 matching 9 bases. The trim removed 1 base at V and 5 bases at J, leaving 6 bases unmatched. CDR1 is LGHNA, CDR2 YSLEER, per germline. CDR3 length equals 15 residues. In DNA, the CDR3 is TGCGCCAGCAGCCAAGGCGGGACTAGCATCCACGAGCAGTACTTC. This translates into CASSQGGTSIHEQYF.

The sample holds a few counts of this clonotype. The chain uses TRBV10-3 and TRBJ2-7, with D possibly being TRBD2 (6 bases). V lost 2 bases and J lost 4, with 18 bases in between. This CDR3 is 16 amino acids long. Germline V lookup: CDR1 ENHRY, CDR2 SYGVKD. CDR3 coding DNA: TGTGCCATCAGTGAGAGAGATGGGGGACTGCAATACGAGCAGTACTTC. Translated: CAISERDGGLQYEQYF.